The TCR beta chain described here comes from a study of blood T cell repertoires in COVID-19. Sequencing was performed with immunoSEQ multiplex PCR; in TCRdb, only in-frame clones are kept and a portion is missing. The repertoire consists of 250,000 to 350,000 clones, with approximately 89% occurring once and the leading ten covering about 5.4%. Participants, about 18 to 90 years old, spanned some 23 US areas. V lost 2 bases and J lost 2; bases outside the gene matches: 2. The length of the CDR3 is 14 residues. Germline values: CDR1 MNHNY, CDR2 SVGAGI (reference sequence). The chain links TRBV6-6 to TRBJ2-5; 7 bases are shared with TRBD2. The TCR sequence derives from a woman aged 25-40 years who had recovered from COVID-19. Sequenced: PBMCs or T cells enriched from blood (not recorded which). In nucleotides, the CDR3 is TGTGCCAGCAGTTACATGCGGGGGCAAGAGACCCAGTACTTC. Translation gives CASSYMRGQETQYF.